This T cell receptor (beta chain) comes out of a study of cytomegalovirus exposure and HLA in healthy donors. Background on the study: Counted in an early data release were tens of millions of unique TCRs from HLA-typed donors.

To note about this clone: Its target is not known.

Use of 60 Vbeta and 13 Jbeta primers characterized the PCR. Sequenced by immunoSEQ multiplex PCR; TCRdb stores in-frame clones only, minus some. The table lists tens of thousands of clones, around 77% of them singletons, with 6% to 6.5% in the top ten. Study-wide results and limits: Sequencing likely generated an artifact that appeared as a cluster of highly shared sequence variants.

Per the germline V gene, CDR1 is MDHEN and CDR2 is SYDVKM. V was shortened by 5 bases and J by 8 bases, with 15 bases between the two germline ends. The CDR3 runs 14 residues. The clonotype was recovered from a man aged 50 or older in good health and CMV-seronegative. V is TRBV28 and J is TRBJ1-4, with D tentatively TRBD1 (6 bases). The sequencing sample was made of PBMCs. The CDR3 DNA sequence: TGTGCCAGCAGTCCCCTCCGACAGGACGAAAAACTGTTTTTT. The encoded protein is CASSPLRQDEKLFF.